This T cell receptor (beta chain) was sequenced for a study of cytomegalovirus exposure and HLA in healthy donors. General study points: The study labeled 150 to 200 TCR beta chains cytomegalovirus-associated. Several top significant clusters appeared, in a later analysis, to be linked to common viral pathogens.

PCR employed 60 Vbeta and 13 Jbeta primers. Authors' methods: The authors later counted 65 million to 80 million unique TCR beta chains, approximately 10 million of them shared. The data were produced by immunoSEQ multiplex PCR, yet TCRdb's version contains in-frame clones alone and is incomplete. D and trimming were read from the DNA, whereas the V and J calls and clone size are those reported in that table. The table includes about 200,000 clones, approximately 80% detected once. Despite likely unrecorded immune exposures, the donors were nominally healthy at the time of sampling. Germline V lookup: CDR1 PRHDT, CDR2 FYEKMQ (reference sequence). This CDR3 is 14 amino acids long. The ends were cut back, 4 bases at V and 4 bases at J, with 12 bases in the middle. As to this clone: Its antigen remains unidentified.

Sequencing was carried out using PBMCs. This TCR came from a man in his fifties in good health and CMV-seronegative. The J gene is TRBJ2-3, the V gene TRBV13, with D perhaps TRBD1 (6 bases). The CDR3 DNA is TGTGCCAGCAGCTCGGCGGACAGTTCAGATACGCAGTATTTT. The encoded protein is CASSSADSSDTQYF.